The clone carrying this TCR beta chain turned up a few times. Clones were sequenced by immunoSEQ multiplex PCR, and TCRdb holds only the in-frame ones, with some missing. The sample shows 39,000 or so clones, approximately 88% of them seen only once. The data derive from a study of PD-1 blockade in mismatch repair-deficient tumors. Trimming removed 0 bases from V and 4 bases from J, with 8 bases in between. Germline assignment: CDR1 SGHRS and CDR2 YFSETQ. This CDR3 spans 13 amino acids. J is TRBJ2-7 and V is TRBV5-1; D ambiguous. This receptor was taken from an adult with mismatch repair-deficient cancer. Sequenced material: PBMCs, taken approximately 9 months after starting pembrolizumab. CDR3 DNA sequence: TGCGCCAGCAGCTTGGCCGCGTCGTACGAGCAGTACTTC. Its translation: CASSLAASYEQYF.